The 5 T cell receptor beta chains given below trace back to one sample, sequenced in a study of T cell responses to AZD1222 COVID-19 vaccine. Some clones are missing from TCRdb's copy, which holds only in-frame ones; the method was immunoSEQ multiplex PCR. The repertoire has 90,000 to 150,000 clones, approximately 89% of them found once; the top ten carry 4% to 5.5%. The sample consisted of peripheral blood, taken on day 0 of AZD1222 vaccination. The receptors derive from an adult in good health.

The V and J genes are TRBV7-2 and TRBJ1-5, with TRBD1 matching 9 bases. Germline V gives CDR1 SGHTA, CDR2 FQGNSA. This CDR3 comprises 14 residues. The V segment lost 5 bases and the J segment 6 bases; nucleotides outside the gene matches: 5. CDR3 DNA sequence: TGTGCCAGCAGCCCCACAGGGGGCTTTCAGCCCCAGCATTTT. Amino acids: CASSPTGGFQPQHF.

The chain recombines TRBV3-1 (or the pseudogene TRBV3-2) with TRBJ2-1; 9 bases fit TRBD2. Germline-derived CDR1 and CDR2 are LGHDT and YNNKEL (reference sequence). CDR3 length: 18 amino acids. V gave up 2 bases and J gave up 4 bases; unmatched junction bases: 12. The CDR3 here is CASSQTGGSGGYYNEQFF. The DNA for the CDR3 is TGTGCCAGCAGCCAAACCGGGGGTAGCGGGGGTTATTACAATGAGCAGTTCTTC.

The rearrangement links TRBV6-1 to TRBJ2-2, with TRBD1 matching 10 bases. V dropped 2 bases and J dropped 6; count of bases not matched to a gene: 9. The CDR3 is made up of 17 amino acids. Germline V gene lookup returns CDR1 MNHNS and CDR2 SASEGT. The CDR3 sequence is CASSEPPGQGFPGELFF. As DNA, the CDR3 is TGTGCCAGCAGTGAACCTCCGGGACAGGGGTTCCCCGGGGAGCTGTTTTTT.

The gene calls are TRBV4-1 and TRBJ1-1; no firm D call. Trimming cost V 0 bases and J 5 bases, with 13 bases left between them. Germline V gives CDR1 MGHRA, CDR2 YSYEKL. This CDR3 has 15 residues. The DNA of the CDR3 is TGCGCCAGCAGCCAAGAGCAGACCCCGGGGACTGAAGCTTTCTTT. Translated, it gives CASSQEQTPGTEAFF.

The V and J genes are TRBV29-1 and TRBJ1-2; 7 bases are a match to TRBD1. V dropped 6 bases and J dropped 7; count of bases not matched to a gene: 11. This CDR3 is 13 amino acids long. Germline lookup yields CDR1 SQVTM and CDR2 ANQGSEA. CDR3 nucleotides: TGCAGCGTCGGGGGTGACAGGGTCAGTGGCTACACCTTC. Translating gives CSVGGDRVSGYTF.